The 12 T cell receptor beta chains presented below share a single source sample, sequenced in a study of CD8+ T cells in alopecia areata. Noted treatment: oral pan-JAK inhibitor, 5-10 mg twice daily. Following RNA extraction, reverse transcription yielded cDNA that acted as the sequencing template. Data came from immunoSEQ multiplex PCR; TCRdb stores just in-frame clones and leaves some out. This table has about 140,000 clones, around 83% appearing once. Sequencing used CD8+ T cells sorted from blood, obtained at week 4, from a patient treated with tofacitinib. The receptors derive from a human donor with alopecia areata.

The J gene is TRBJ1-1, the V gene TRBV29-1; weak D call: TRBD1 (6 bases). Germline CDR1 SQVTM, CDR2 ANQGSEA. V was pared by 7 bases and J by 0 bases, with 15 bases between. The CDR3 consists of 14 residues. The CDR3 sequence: CSANGQGMNTEAFF. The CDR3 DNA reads TGCAGCGCCAACGGGCAGGGGATGAACACTGAAGCTTTCTTT.

DNA of the CDR3: TGTGCCAGCAGCCCCCCACTTGGTGAGGGAACAATCGCCGAGACCCAGTACTTC. Translated, it gives CASSPPLGEGTIAETQYF. The chain combines TRBV4-2 with TRBJ2-5, with D tentatively TRBD2 (5 bases). This CDR3 contains 18 residues. V shed 4 bases and J shed 5 bases, with 26 bases lying between them. CDR1 is LGHNA, CDR2 YNFKEQ, per germline.

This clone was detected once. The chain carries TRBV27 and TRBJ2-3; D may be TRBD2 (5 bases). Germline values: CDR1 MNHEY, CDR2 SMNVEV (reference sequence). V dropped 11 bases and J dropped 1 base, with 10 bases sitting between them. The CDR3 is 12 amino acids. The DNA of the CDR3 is TGTGCCCCAGGAGGTCGCACAGATACGCAGTATTTT. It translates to CAPGGRTDTQYF.

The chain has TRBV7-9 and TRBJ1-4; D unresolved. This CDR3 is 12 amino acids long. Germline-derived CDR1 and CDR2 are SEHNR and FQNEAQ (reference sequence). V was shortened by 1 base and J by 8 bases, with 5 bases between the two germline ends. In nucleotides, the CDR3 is TGTGCCAGCAGCTTAGAAGGGGAAAAACTGTTTTTT. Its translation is CASSLEGEKLFF.

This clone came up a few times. CDR3: CASSQERLADIQYF. The CDR3 DNA sequence: TGCGCCAGCAGCCAAGAGAGACTAGCGGACATTCAGTACTTC. The chain carries TRBV4-1 and TRBJ2-4; 9 bases agree with TRBD2. The CDR3 totals 14 residues. Germline CDR1 and CDR2: MGHRA and YSYEKL. With 0 bases clipped from V and 8 bases from J, the junction kept 2 bases outside the gene matches.

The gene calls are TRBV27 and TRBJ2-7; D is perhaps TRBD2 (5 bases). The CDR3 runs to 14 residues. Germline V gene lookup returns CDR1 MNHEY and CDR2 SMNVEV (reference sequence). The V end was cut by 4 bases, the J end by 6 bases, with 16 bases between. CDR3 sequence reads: CASSSRRLAAEQYF. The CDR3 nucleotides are TGTGCCAGCAGTTCCCGAAGGCTAGCAGCCGAGCAGTACTTC.

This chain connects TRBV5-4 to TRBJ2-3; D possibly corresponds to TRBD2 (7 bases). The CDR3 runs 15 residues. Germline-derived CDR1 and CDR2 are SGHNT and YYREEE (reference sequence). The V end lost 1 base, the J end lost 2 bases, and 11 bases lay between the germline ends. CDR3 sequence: CASSLWGGVTDTQYF. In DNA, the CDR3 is TGTGCCAGCAGCTTGTGGGGGGGCGTCACAGATACGCAGTATTTT.

For the CDR3, the DNA is TGTGCCAGCAGCGCGAGTAACGGGGAGCAGTACTTC. This gives the protein CASSASNGEQYF. J is TRBJ2-7 and V is TRBV9; D unclear. CDR1 and CDR2 (germline): SGDLS, YYNGEE. The CDR3 is made up of 12 amino acids. Deletions cut 3 bases from V and 7 bases from J, with 11 bases between.

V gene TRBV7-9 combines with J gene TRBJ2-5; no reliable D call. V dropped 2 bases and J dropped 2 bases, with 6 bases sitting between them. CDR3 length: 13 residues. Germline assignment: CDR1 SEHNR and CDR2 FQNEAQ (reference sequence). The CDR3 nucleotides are TGTGCCAGCAGCTTAACTACACAAGAGACCCAGTACTTC. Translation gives CASSLTTQETQYF.

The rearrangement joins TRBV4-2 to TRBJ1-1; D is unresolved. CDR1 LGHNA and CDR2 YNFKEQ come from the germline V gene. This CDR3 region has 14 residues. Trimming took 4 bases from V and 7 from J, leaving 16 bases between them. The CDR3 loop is CASSPGGVANEAFF. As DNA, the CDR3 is TGTGCCAGCAGCCCCGGAGGAGTGGCTAATGAAGCTTTCTTT.

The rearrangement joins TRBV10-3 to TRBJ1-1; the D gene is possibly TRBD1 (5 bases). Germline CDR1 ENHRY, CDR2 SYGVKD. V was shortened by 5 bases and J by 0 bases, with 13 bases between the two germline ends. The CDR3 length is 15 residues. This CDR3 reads CAISTTGHMNTEAFF. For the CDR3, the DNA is TGTGCCATCAGTACCACGGGGCACATGAACACTGAAGCTTTCTTT.

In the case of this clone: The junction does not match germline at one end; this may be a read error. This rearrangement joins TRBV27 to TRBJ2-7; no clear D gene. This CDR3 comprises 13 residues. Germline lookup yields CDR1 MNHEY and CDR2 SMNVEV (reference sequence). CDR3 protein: CASSLSGSDEQYF. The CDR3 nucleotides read TGTGCCAGCAGTTTATCGGGCTCCGACGAGCAGTACTTC.